This T cell receptor beta chain is from a study of T cells in Graves' hyperthyroidism and ophthalmopathy. The V gene's germline CDR1 is DFQATT and CDR2 SNEGSKA (reference sequence). V was clipped by 7 bases and J by 4 bases, with 16 bases between them. The CDR3 has 13 amino acids. Concerning this clonotype: This may stem from a read error, because a much larger clone lies one nucleotide away.

Using RNA transcripts as the source, TCR beta CDR3 regions were amplified. Researchers ran a first-round RT-PCR on the TCR CDR3 using the HTBI primer set. TCRdb used MiXCR to reprocess the multiplex PCR reads, holding one entry per CDR3 protein. The sample lists around 600,000 distinct CDR3 sequences, approximately 42% occurring once. V gene TRBV20-1 combines with J gene TRBJ2-5; D may correspond to TRBD1 or TRBD2 (6 bases each). The sequence was obtained from an adult man with Graves' disease, either hyperthyroidism or ophthalmopathy (not recorded which). Material for sequencing was peripheral blood or thyroid tissue (not recorded which). The CDR3 loop reads CSGSRGARETQYF. CDR3 bases: TGCAGTGGTAGTAGGGGGGCAAGAGAGACCCAGTACTTC.